The rows below give T cell receptor beta chains drawn from one sample of a study of CD4+ T cells in melanoma. Sequenced by immunoSEQ multiplex PCR; TCRdb stores in-frame clones only, minus some. The sample shows 110,000 to 150,000 clones, around 90% of them seen only once. These TCRs come from a human donor with melanoma. CDR3s include the opening cysteine and the closing phenylalanine or tryptophan.

>TRBV5-1|TRBJ2-5|12
CASSLRRETQYF
>TRBV5-6|TRBJ2-7|14
CASSFGSRGYEQYF
>TRBV7-7|TRBJ2-7|15
CASSLKQGGDYEQYF
>TRBV18|TRBJ2-1|15
CASSPLQGQGNEQFF
>TRBV7-3|TRBJ1-2|13
CASSSDRAYGYTF
>TRBV2|TRBJ1-1|13
CASSGQSNTEAFF
>TRBV10-2|TRBJ2-7|13
CASRRDSDYEQYF
>TRBV2|TRBJ2-7|15
CASSEVQGARGEQYF
>TRBV4-1|TRBJ1-2|13
CASSHNLVSGYTF
>TRBV5-1|TRBJ2-1|15
CASSTDPSSYNEQFF
>TRBV21-1|TRBJ2-5|19
CASSKGSPTSGGAQETQYF
>TRBV6-4|TRBJ2-2|14
CASSRGPDTGELFF
>TRBV5-4|TRBJ2-2|16
CASSLGGSSNTGELFF
>TRBV5-1|TRBJ2-2|16
CASMGRLAGGTGELFF
>TRBV9|TRBJ2-1|20
CASSVGRTSGGPGSYNEQFF
>TRBV10-3|TRBJ1-2|14
CAISESTGVKGYTF
>TRBV7-2|TRBJ2-2|15
CASSLAGGWTGELFF
>TRBV11-2|TRBJ1-4|13
CASGRSGNEKLFF
>TRBV30|TRBJ2-2|15
CAWNQGTVKTGELFF
>TRBV10-3|TRBJ2-1|14
CAIREDRGGNEQFF
>TRBV7-8|TRBJ1-5|15
CASSRDSHLDQPQHF
>TRBV4-1|TRBJ1-1|14
CASRDREVDTEAFF
>TRBV7-3|TRBJ2-1|13
CASSPERALGKIF
>TRBV7-9|TRBJ2-5|12
CASGTLRETQYF